Each of the 19 T cell receptor beta chains below was sequenced from the same sample in a study of cytomegalovirus exposure and HLA in healthy donors. Clones were read by immunoSEQ multiplex PCR, and TCRdb kept only the in-frame ones, dropping some. The repertoire holds about 160,000 clones, with just under 90% as singletons. The source material was PBMCs. These receptors were taken from a woman aged 18 to 35 in good health and CMV-seropositive.

This chain links TRBV7-3 with TRBJ2-1, with D maybe TRBD1 (6 bases). The germline CDR1 and CDR2 sequences are SGHTA and FQGTGA. This CDR3 spans 17 amino acids. Trimming took 1 base from V and 1 from J, leaving 14 bases between them. In DNA, the CDR3 is TGTGCCAGCAGCTTAATGCAGGGGACCCTTTCCTACAATGAGCAGTTCTTC. This codes for CASSLMQGTLSYNEQFF.

The rearrangement links TRBV18 to TRBJ2-5, with 13 nucleotides matching TRBD2. The CDR3 extends over 15 amino acids. Germline loops: CDR1 KGHSH, CDR2 LQKENI. V was clipped by 4 bases and J by 4 bases; unmatched bases: 3. The CDR3 reads CASSRGLAGAETQYF. In DNA form, the CDR3 reads TGTGCCAGCTCACGAGGACTAGCGGGAGCAGAGACCCAGTACTTC.

The J gene is TRBJ2-2, the V gene TRBV2; 11 positions match TRBD1. Germline V CDR1 and CDR2: SNHLY, FYNNEI. This CDR3 has 14 amino acids. V dropped 3 bases and J dropped 8; count of bases not matched to a gene: 2. The CDR3 protein is CASSEDRGLGELFF. In DNA, the CDR3 is TGTGCCAGCAGTGAGGACAGGGGGCTGGGGGAGCTGTTTTTT. Together with reference TRBV2 and TRBJ2-2, the CDR3 gives the full variable domain: EPEVTQTPSHQVTQMGQEVILRCVPISNHLYFYWYRQILGQKVEFLVSFYNNEISEKSEIFDDQFSVERPDGSNFTLKIRSTKLEDSAMYFCASSEDRGLGELFFGEGSRLTVL.

The rearrangement uses TRBV6-1 and TRBJ1-3; D unresolved. The CDR3 loop spans 16 amino acids. CDR1 is MNHNS, CDR2 SASEGT, per germline. V was clipped by 2 bases and J by 0 bases, with 11 bases between them. In nucleotides, the CDR3 is TGTGCCAGCAGTGAACCGGGGTCTTTCTCTGGAAACACCATATATTTT. As protein: CASSEPGSFSGNTIYF.

This clone has only a few counts. This chain joins TRBV2 and TRBJ2-2; perhaps TRBD1 as D (5 bases). Trimming stripped 6 bases from V and 5 bases from J, with 13 bases between. From germline, CDR1 is SNHLY and CDR2 FYNNEI. CDR3 length: 14 residues. The CDR3 region has the DNA TGTGCCAGCAGGGGCTCCCAGGGAACCGGGGAGCTGTTTTTT. Protein product: CASRGSQGTGELFF.

The genes are TRBV5-6 and TRBJ2-3, with 8 bases matching TRBD2. This CDR3 spans 14 amino acids. Germline lookup yields CDR1 SGHDT and CDR2 YYEEEE. V was clipped by 2 bases and J by 4 bases; unmatched bases: 3. CDR3 in amino acids: CASSFQRESDTQYF. The CDR3 bases are TGTGCCAGCAGCTTCCAGCGGGAGTCAGATACGCAGTATTTT.

This chain links TRBV11-2 with TRBJ2-7; 8 bases are shared with TRBD2. The germline CDR1 and CDR2 sequences are SGHAT and FQNNGV. V shed 5 bases, J shed 6 bases, and the junction held 9 bases outside the gene matches. CDR3 size: 14 residues. The CDR3 region is CASSTSGRKGEQYF. CDR3 coding DNA: TGTGCCAGCAGCACGAGCGGGAGAAAGGGCGAGCAGTACTTC.

This clone was seen only a few times. Different DNA sequences within this sample yield the same CDR3. The chain is built from TRBV30 and TRBJ2-1, with 7 bases lining up with TRBD2. CDR3 length equals 13 residues. V was pared by 1 base and J by 7 bases, with 4 bases of the junction left unmatched. CDR1 and CDR2 (germline): GTSNPN, SVGIG (reference sequence). CDR3 nucleotide sequence: TGTGCCTGGAGTGGACTAGCCGGTAATGAGCAGTTCTTC. Protein product: CAWSGLAGNEQFF.

The chain couples TRBV7-8 to TRBJ1-2; TRBD1 matches 8 bases. This CDR3 is 15 amino acids long. J was trimmed by 4 bases and V by 5 bases; bases with no gene match: 9. CDR1 and CDR2 (germline): SGHVS, FQNEAQ. The CDR3 DNA reads as TGTGCCAGCAGCCCAGGAGGACAGGGTGGCTATGGCTACACCTTC. Its translation is CASSPGGQGGYGYTF.

The J gene is TRBJ1-4, the V gene TRBV28, with D tentatively TRBD1 (6 bases). V shed 8 bases and J shed 7 bases, with 17 bases lying between them. The CDR3 sequence is 14 residues long. CDR1 and CDR2 (germline): MDHEN, SYDVKM. The CDR3 protein is CASLTQGRGEKLFF. CDR3 nucleotides: TGTGCCAGCCTTACCCAGGGGAGGGGTGAAAAACTGTTTTTT.

The rearrangement uses TRBV7-9 and TRBJ2-1; 7 bases fit TRBD2. V lost 1 base to trimming and J lost 7 bases; unmatched junction nucleotides: 7. There are 15 residues in the CDR3. CDR1 is SEHNR and CDR2 is FQNEAQ in the germline V gene (reference sequence). This CDR3 is CASSLVGRAGNEQFF. The CDR3 DNA follows: TGTGCCAGCAGCTTAGTGGGGAGGGCCGGGAATGAGCAGTTCTTC.

The V and J genes are TRBV4-1 and TRBJ1-3; 8 positions agree with TRBD1. Germline V gene sequence: CDR1 MGHRA, CDR2 YSYEKL. V trimming: 6 bases; J trimming: 4 bases; junction bases outside the gene matches: 8. The CDR3 contains 15 residues. The CDR3 sequence is CASSFDRGSGNTIYF. The CDR3 DNA reads as TGCGCCAGCAGTTTCGACAGGGGCTCGGGAAACACCATATATTTT.

The chain links TRBV27 to TRBJ2-1, with 8 bases matching TRBD2. CDR3 size: 13 residues. Germline values: CDR1 MNHEY, CDR2 SMNVEV (reference sequence). V dropped 6 bases and J dropped 7; count of bases not matched to a gene: 5. This CDR3 is CASSIAGLNEQFF. The CDR3 coding sequence is TGTGCCAGCAGCATAGCGGGACTGAATGAGCAGTTCTTC.

This CDR3 is CASSYGLAGATGELFF. CDR3 coding DNA: TGTGCCAGCAGTTACGGCCTAGCGGGAGCCACCGGGGAGCTGTTTTTT. The chain carries TRBV6-5 and TRBJ2-2; the match to TRBD2 covers 10 bases. The CDR3 is made up of 16 amino acids. After removal of 2 bases from V and 4 bases from J, the junction contained 4 bases not matched to a gene. CDR1 and CDR2 (germline): MNHEY, SVGAGI.

The chain carries TRBV30 and TRBJ2-7; D possibly corresponds to TRBD1 (5 bases). Deletions cut 0 bases from V and 0 bases from J, with 9 bases between. CDR1 and CDR2 from the germline V gene are GTSNPN and SVGIG (reference sequence). This CDR3 comprises 14 residues. CDR3 sequence: CAWSVGADSYEQYF. CDR3 nucleotides: TGTGCCTGGAGTGTAGGGGCGGACTCCTACGAGCAGTACTTC.

The chain uses TRBV27 and TRBJ1-4; 7 nucleotides agree with TRBD1. The trim removed 3 bases at V and 7 bases at J, leaving 2 bases unmatched. The CDR3 totals 13 residues. Germline CDR1 and CDR2: MNHEY and SMNVEV (reference sequence). The chain's CDR3 is CASSFQGGEKLFF. DNA of the CDR3: TGTGCCAGCAGTTTTCAGGGGGGTGAAAAACTGTTTTTT. Using reference TRBV27 and TRBJ1-4 for the parts outside the CDR3, the full variable domain is EAQVTQNPRYLITVTGKKLTVTCSQNMNHEYMSWYRQDPGLGLRQIYYSMNVEVTDKGDVPEGYKVSRKEKRNFPLILESPSPNQTSLYFCASSFQGGEKLFFGSGTQLSVL.

The gene calls are TRBV28 and TRBJ2-1; D not certain. CDR3 length equals 12 residues. Per germline, CDR1 MDHEN and CDR2 SYDVKM. Trimming left V 7 bases short and J 5 bases short, with 9 bases between. The CDR3 loop is CASIKANNEQFF. In nucleotides, the CDR3 is TGTGCCAGCATCAAAGCTAACAATGAGCAGTTCTTC.

The J gene is TRBJ1-1, the V gene TRBV5-1, with D maybe TRBD1 (6 bases). V lost 0 bases and J lost 5, with 11 bases in between. This CDR3 has 14 amino acids. Germline V CDR1 and CDR2: SGHRS, YFSETQ. CDR3 DNA sequence: TGCGCCAGCAGCTTGGAACAGGGCTGGACTGAAGCTTTCTTT. Residues: CASSLEQGWTEAFF.

Points on this clone: The same CDR3 arises from other DNA sequences in this sample as well. The chain uses TRBV19 and TRBJ1-5; no firm D call. V was trimmed by 1 base and J by 4 bases, leaving 8 bases between them. Per the germline V gene, CDR1 is LNHDA and CDR2 is SQIVND (reference sequence). The length of the CDR3 is 14 residues. For the CDR3, the DNA is TGTGCCAGTAGTATAGGGCGCGGGAATCAGCCCCAGCATTTT. Translating it yields CASSIGRGNQPQHF.